These T cell receptor beta chains were read from a single sample in a study of T cells after yellow fever vaccination. MiXCR, run by TCRdb on the 5' RACE reads, gives a single entry per CDR3 protein. In the table there are approximately 300,000 distinct CDR3 sequences, around a tenth of which are singletons. Sample: CD4+ T cells sorted from PBMCs, taken 45 days after the yellow fever booster vaccination. These TCRs come from a man aged 18-30 years who received the YFV17D yellow fever vaccine. The CDR3 runs from the conserved cysteine through the conserved F or W. Each record gives: J gene, clone size, V gene, D gene, CDR3 DNA, CDR3 protein. A D gene is named only where the DNA matches it firmly. Clone size is stated in some rows and not others, as once, few, many or a class when expanded.

>TRBJ1-2|NA|TRBV18|TRBD1
TGTGCCAGCTCAGTGACAGGGGGCCACAACTATGGCTACACCTTC
CASSVTGGHNYGYTF
>TRBJ1-5|NA|TRBV7-3|TRBD1
TGTGCCAGCAGCTTCCTCCGGGACAGGGGATGGAGCAATCAGCCCCAGCATTTT
CASSFLRDRGWSNQPQHF
>TRBJ2-3|few|TRBV10-3|TRBD2
TGTGCCATCAATCAGATTAGCGGGGGGGCAACAGATACGCAGTATTTT
CAINQISGGATDTQYF
>TRBJ2-7|few|TRBV10-2|NA
TGCGCCAGCGGAACACCGGGACTCATCTCCTACGAGCAGTACTTC
CASGTPGLISYEQYF
>TRBJ1-4|few|TRBV10-3|NA
TGTGCCATCAGTGAGTCGCTGATCCAAAATGAAAAACTGTTTTTT
CAISESLIQNEKLFF
>TRBJ1-4|once|TRBV7-8|NA
TGTGCCAGCAGCTTAGTGCGGGGAACAACTAATGAAAAACTGTTTTTT
CASSLVRGTTNEKLFF
>TRBJ1-3|NA|TRBV6-5|NA
TGTGCCAGCAGTTACCGTCCGGAGCCTGGAAACACCATATATTTT
CASSYRPEPGNTIYF
>TRBJ2-1|few|TRBV7-2|TRBD1
TGTGCCAGCACCTACAGGGGCTCTTACAATGAGCAGTTCTTC
CASTYRGSYNEQFF
>TRBJ2-7|NA|TRBV5-5|NA
TGTGCCAGCAGCTTAGGACCAGGCTGGGAGCAGTACTTC
CASSLGPGWEQYF
>TRBJ2-1|NA|TRBV7-6|NA
TGTGCCAGCAGCGGGGGGTCGTACAGCTACAATGAGCAGTTCTTC
CASSGGSYSYNEQFF
>TRBJ1-2|NA|TRBV6-5|NA
TGTGCCAGCAGTCACCGGGGTAGGGGCTACACCTTC
CASSHRGRGYTF
>TRBJ2-3|few|TRBV7-3|TRBD2
TGTGCCAGCAGCACGACTAGCTCAGGGGATACGCAGTATTTT
CASSTTSSGDTQYF
>TRBJ2-7|NA|TRBV19|TRBD1
TGTGCCAGTAGTTCGGACAGGGGGAACGAGCAGTACTTC
CASSSDRGNEQYF
>TRBJ1-5|NA|TRBV4-1|NA
TGCGCCAGCAGCCAGTTGGTGTTCAGTCAGCCCCAGCATTTT
CASSQLVFSQPQHF
>TRBJ1-5|many|TRBV6-2/TRBV6-3|NA
TGTGCCAGCAGTCAGCCCCTCCTTAGTGAAGCGCCCCAGCATTTT
CASSQPLLSEAPQHF
>TRBJ2-7|NA|TRBV6-1|TRBD2
TGTGCCAGCAGTGAACAACTGGGAGGGACCGAGCAGTACTTC
CASSEQLGGTEQYF
>TRBJ1-4|few|TRBV4-1|NA
TGCGCCAGCAGCCAAGGGTCGTATGAAAAACTGTTTTTT
CASSQGSYEKLFF
>TRBJ1-5|many|TRBV7-9|NA
TGTGCCAGCGACTCGGGGGTGGGAAATCAGCCCCAGCATTTT
CASDSGVGNQPQHF
>TRBJ2-1|few|TRBV10-3|TRBD2
TGTGCCATCGGCGGGGGTGGGAATGAGCAGTTCTTC
CAIGGGGNEQFF
>TRBJ1-2|NA|TRBV6-6|NA
TGTGCCAGCAGTTCCGGGGGGTTTTATGGCTACACCTTC
CASSSGGFYGYTF
>TRBJ1-6|NA|TRBV4-1|NA
TGCGCCAGCAGCCAAGAATTTGTGGGGGCCTCGGGTTCACCCCTCCACTTT
CASSQEFVGASGSPLHF
>TRBJ1-3|NA|TRBV4-2|TRBD1
TGTGCCAGCACCCCTTCTTGGTCACCAGGGGGTGACGCTGGAAACACCATATATTTT
CASTPSWSPGGDAGNTIYF
>TRBJ2-1|NA|TRBV10-1|TRBD2
TGCGCCAGCAGTCAAGCAGCGGGGAGTAACAATGAGCAGTTCTTC
CASSQAAGSNNEQFF